This paragraph covers one T cell receptor beta chain sequence. Its cognate antigen is unknown. Distinct nucleotide sequences in the sample also encode this CDR3. This record comes from a study of CD4+ T cells in melanoma. Broader study findings: Diverse differentiation states were reported for melanoma neoantigen-specific CD4+ T cells. A reported correlation linked neoantigen-specific CD4+ T cells to CD8+, macrophage and B cell function.

Measured with immunoSEQ multiplex PCR; TCRdb has only the in-frame clones, and not every one. The sample lists 140,000 or so clones, 85% to 95% occurring once. The CDR3 has 13 amino acids. Germline CDR1 and CDR2: SGHRS and YFSETQ. V was cut by 0 bases and J by 2 bases, with 4 bases left in between. The clonotype originates from a human donor with melanoma. The J gene is TRBJ2-3, the V gene TRBV5-1; D unresolved. CDR3 amino acids: CASSLGFTDTQYF. CDR3 bases: TGCGCCAGCAGCTTGGGTTTCACAGATACGCAGTATTTT. Together with reference TRBV5-1 and TRBJ2-3, the CDR3 gives the full variable domain: KAGVTQTPRYLIKTRGQQVTLSCSPISGHRSVSWYQQTPGQGLQFLFEYFSETQRNKGNFPGRFSGRQFSNSRSEMNVSTLELGDSALYLCASSLGFTDTQYFGPGTRLTVL.